This T cell receptor (beta chain) appears in the sequencing data of a study of PD-L1 blockade in urothelial cancer. This table comes from immunoSEQ multiplex PCR, and its TCRdb copy is limited to in-frame clones, with some not included. The sample has 100,000 or so clones, about nine tenths seen once. The germline gives CDR1 SGHNT, CDR2 YYREEE (reference sequence). This CDR3 contains 13 residues. J gave up 8 bases and V 0 bases, and 2 bases lay outside the gene matches. Source: PBMCs, taken around atezolizumab (anti-PD-L1) treatment. The chain employs TRBV5-4 and TRBJ2-1, with 7 nucleotides matching TRBD2. The origin of this receptor is a woman aged 80 or older with urothelial cancer. The CDR3 sequence is CASSLGGSDEQFF. As DNA, the CDR3 is TGTGCCAGCAGCTTGGGCGGGAGCGATGAGCAGTTCTTC.